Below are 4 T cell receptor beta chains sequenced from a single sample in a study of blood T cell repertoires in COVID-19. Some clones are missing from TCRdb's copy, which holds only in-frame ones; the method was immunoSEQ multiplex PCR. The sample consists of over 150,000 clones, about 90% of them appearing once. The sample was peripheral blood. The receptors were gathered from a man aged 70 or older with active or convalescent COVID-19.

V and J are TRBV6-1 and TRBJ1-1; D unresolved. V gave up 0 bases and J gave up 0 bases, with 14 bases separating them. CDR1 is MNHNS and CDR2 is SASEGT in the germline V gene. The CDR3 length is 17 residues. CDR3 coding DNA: TGTGCCAGCAGTGAAGCGAGGGTGGGGTCCGTGAACACTGAAGCTTTCTTT. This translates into CASSEARVGSVNTEAFF.

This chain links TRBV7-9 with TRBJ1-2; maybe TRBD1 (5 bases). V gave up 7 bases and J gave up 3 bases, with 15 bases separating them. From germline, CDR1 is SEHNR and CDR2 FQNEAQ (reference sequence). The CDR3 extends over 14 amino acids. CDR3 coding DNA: TGTGCCAGCATCCAAATCCGGGGGGACTATGGCTACACCTTC. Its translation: CASIQIRGDYGYTF.

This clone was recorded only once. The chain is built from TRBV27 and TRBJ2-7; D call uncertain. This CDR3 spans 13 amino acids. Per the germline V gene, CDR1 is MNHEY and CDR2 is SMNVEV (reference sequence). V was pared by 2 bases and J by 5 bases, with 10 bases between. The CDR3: CASSLTASNEQYF. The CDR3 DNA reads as TGTGCCAGCAGTTTAACGGCTAGTAACGAGCAGTACTTC.

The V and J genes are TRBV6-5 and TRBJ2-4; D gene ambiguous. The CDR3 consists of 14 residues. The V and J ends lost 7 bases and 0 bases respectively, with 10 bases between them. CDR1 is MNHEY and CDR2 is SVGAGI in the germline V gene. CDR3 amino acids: CASNYGAAKNIQYF. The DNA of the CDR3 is TGTGCCAGCAACTATGGTGCAGCCAAAAACATTCAGTACTTC.